This T cell receptor (beta chain) was observed in a study of T cells after yellow fever vaccination. Overall study results and limits: A large majority of primary-vaccination clones showed up again after the booster (approximately 95% CD4, 88% CD8). Though it reached lower strength, the secondary response hit its peak faster, day 5 versus 15.

A few counts support this clonotype. No antigen is known for it. In making TCR cDNA, 5'RACE template switching added a universal primer site and UMIs to it. Each CDR3 protein is one row after TCRdb ran MiXCR on the 5' RACE reads. The data show 450,000 to 650,000 distinct CDR3 sequences, roughly a fifth seen once. Looked up from germline, CDR1 is SGHRS and CDR2 is YFSETQ. V was pared by 4 bases and J by 4 bases, with 14 bases between. This CDR3 is built from 14 residues. Sample: PBMCs, taken approximately 22 days after the first yellow fever vaccination. This chain uses TRBV5-1 with TRBJ1-2; D may be TRBD1 (5 bases). The TCR was taken from a man younger than 35 who received the YFV17D yellow fever vaccine. CDR3 DNA sequence: TGCGCCAGCAGCCCCGAGAAAGGGGTCTATGGCTACACCTTC. Its translation: CASSPEKGVYGYTF.